This TCR beta chain originates from a study of blood T cell repertoires in COVID-19. Germline V lookup: CDR1 SEHNR, CDR2 FQNEAQ (reference sequence). V lost 7 bases and J lost 5; bases outside the gene matches: 10. This CDR3 comprises 14 residues. Recruits, aged 18 to 89 years, lived in around 24 US areas. Sequencing was performed with immunoSEQ multiplex PCR; in TCRdb, only in-frame clones are kept and a portion is missing. The data contain 180,000 or so clones, approximately 83% of them singletons. Sequencing was performed on PBMCs or T cells enriched from blood (not recorded which). The receptor's source is a woman in her sixties who had recovered from COVID-19. This chain links TRBV7-9 with TRBJ2-5, with 7 bases aligning to TRBD2. The CDR3 region is CASNRGGSGETQYF. Written as DNA, the CDR3 is TGTGCCAGCAACCGAGGCGGGAGCGGGGAGACCCAGTACTTC.